A single sample gave rise to the 23 T cell receptor beta chains below, sequenced in a study of lymphopenia after photon versus proton radiotherapy. The method was immunoSEQ multiplex PCR; TCRdb's version includes in-frame clones alone and lacks a portion of them. The data contain about 50,000 clones, roughly 90% of them singletons. The sample in question was peripheral blood, obtained from a patient treated with photon-based radiotherapy. The source is a woman in her 40s with cholangiocarcinoma.

The chain uses TRBV5-4 and TRBJ1-4; D uncertain. V lost 5 bases and J 8 bases, leaving 16 bases between the germline ends. Germline CDR1 SGHNT, CDR2 YYREEE (reference sequence). The CDR3 covers 14 residues. The CDR3 DNA reads as TGTGCCAGCAGTTCCCCTGAGGCAAGGGAAAAACTGTTTTTT. It specifies CASSSPEAREKLFF. The whole variable domain, filled in from reference TRBV5-4 and TRBJ1-4, reads ETGVTQSPTHLIKTRGQQVTLRCSSQSGHNTVSWYQQALGQGPQFIFQYYREEENGRGNFPPRFSGLQFPNYSSELNVNALELDDSALYLCASSSPEAREKLFFGSGTQLSVL.

The chain employs TRBV7-9 and TRBJ1-4; 7 bases are shared with TRBD1. Germline CDR1 SEHNR, CDR2 FQNEAQ (reference sequence). V dropped 5 bases and J dropped 7; count of bases not matched to a gene: 7. The CDR3 spans 14 residues. The chain's CDR3 is CASSPGGGREKLFF. The CDR3 nucleotides read TGTGCCAGCAGCCCAGGGGGTGGTCGTGAAAAACTGTTTTTT.

CDR3 sequence: CAWSVPGLPTEAFF. CDR3 DNA: TGTGCCTGGAGTGTCCCCGGGCTCCCCACTGAAGCTTTCTTT. V usage is TRBV30 and J usage is TRBJ1-1; D is unresolved. The CDR3 runs to 14 residues. Germline CDR1 GTSNPN, CDR2 SVGIG (reference sequence). V was cut by 0 bases and J by 4 bases, with 12 bases left in between.

The chain has TRBV18 and TRBJ2-7; 7 bases line up with TRBD1. Germline V CDR1 and CDR2: KGHSH, LQKENI. The CDR3 has 14 amino acids. V lost 3 bases and J lost 1; bases outside the gene matches: 3. The CDR3 here is CASSPQTGSYEQYF. In nucleotides, the CDR3 is TGTGCCAGCTCACCCCAGACAGGGTCCTACGAGCAGTACTTC.

The chain carries TRBV11-2 and TRBJ2-7; no definite D call. Germline CDR1 is SGHAT and CDR2 is FQNNGV. V lost 1 base and J 7 bases, leaving 14 bases between the germline ends. The CDR3 is 14 amino acids. The CDR3 DNA reads TGTGCCAGCAGCTTAGTAGGCGCAACGAGTGAGCAGTACTTC. Translation gives CASSLVGATSEQYF.

V and J are TRBV19 and TRBJ1-4; 8 bases align to TRBD1. The CDR3 length is 16 residues. The V gene end was trimmed by 6 bases and the J gene end by 8 bases; junction bases not matched to a gene: 14. The germline gives CDR1 LNHDA, CDR2 SQIVND (reference sequence). The CDR3 sequence: CASSPGQVPWREKLFF. DNA of the CDR3: TGTGCCAGTAGCCCGGGACAGGTCCCATGGAGAGAAAAACTGTTTTTT. Full variable domain (outside the CDR3, taken from reference TRBV19 and TRBJ1-4): DGGITQSPKYLFRKEGQNVTLSCEQNLNHDAMYWYRQDPGQGLRLIYYSQIVNDFQKGDIAEGYSVSREKKESFPLTVTSAQKNPTAFYLCASSPGQVPWREKLFFGSGTQLSVL.

The J gene is TRBJ2-5, the V gene TRBV30; D is ambiguous. This CDR3 is built from 12 residues. The V end was cut by 0 bases, the J end by 1 base, with 3 bases between. CDR1 is GTSNPN, CDR2 SVGIG, per germline (reference sequence). CDR3 DNA: TGTGCCTGGAGTGTGACCCAAGAGACCCAGTACTTC. Encoded protein: CAWSVTQETQYF.

This rearrangement joins TRBV7-8 to TRBJ1-1; D not certain. CDR1 SGHVS and CDR2 FQNEAQ come from the germline V gene. V gave up 1 base and J gave up 8 bases, with 8 bases separating them. The CDR3 is 12 amino acids. The CDR3 DNA follows: TGTGCCAGCAGCTTAGTAGCAGCAGAAGCTTTCTTT. This sequence encodes CASSLVAAEAFF.

The chain recombines TRBV7-2 with TRBJ2-3; 9 bases match TRBD2. Germline V gene sequence: CDR1 SGHTA, CDR2 FQGNSA. CDR3 size: 13 residues. V shed 5 bases and J 9 bases; nucleotides not matched to a gene: 6. CDR3 sequence reads: CASSGTLAGTQYF. The CDR3 coding sequence is TGTGCCAGCAGCGGTACCCTAGCGGGAACGCAGTATTTT.

Written as DNA, the CDR3 is TGTGCCAGCAGCTTAGAAGGGAACGCCAACTATGGCTACACCTTC. This translates into CASSLEGNANYGYTF. The V and J genes are TRBV7-9 and TRBJ1-2; D remains ambiguous. Germline CDR1 is SEHNR and CDR2 is FQNEAQ (reference sequence). The CDR3 sequence is 15 residues long. Trimming took 1 base from V and 2 from J, leaving 11 bases between them.

This chain links TRBV10-3 with TRBJ2-1; 9 nucleotides match TRBD1. The germline V gene encodes CDR1 ENHRY and CDR2 SYGVKD. V dropped 0 bases and J dropped 1; count of bases not matched to a gene: 7. The length of the CDR3 is 18 residues. CDR3 amino acids: CAISESILGQGSYNEQFF. The CDR3 DNA follows: TGTGCCATCAGTGAGTCGATTCTAGGACAGGGGTCCTACAATGAGCAGTTCTTC.

The chain joins TRBV11-2 to TRBJ1-6; weak D call: TRBD1 (5 bases). Deletions cut 5 bases from V and 2 bases from J, with 16 bases between. This CDR3 has 17 amino acids. Per the germline V gene, CDR1 is SGHAT and CDR2 is FQNNGV. CDR3 nucleotides: TGTGCCAGCAGCCCCCGACAGATGCCACCCTATAATTCACCCCTCCACTTT. It encodes CASSPRQMPPYNSPLHF.

The V call is TRBV11-2, the J call TRBJ2-7, with D hard to call. There are 14 residues in the CDR3. Germline V CDR1 and CDR2: SGHAT, FQNNGV. Trimming took off 1 base at V and 6 bases at J, with 13 bases between the two ends. The DNA of the CDR3 is TGTGCCAGCAGCTTAGGCTTGACCAGTGTCGAGCAGTACTTC. Protein: CASSLGLTSVEQYF.

Worth noting for this clone: The same CDR3 can be traced to other DNA sequences in this sample. The chain links TRBV30 to TRBJ2-3; D remains unclear. The CDR3 contains 13 residues. Per the germline V gene, CDR1 is GTSNPN and CDR2 is SVGIG (reference sequence). The ends were cut back, 0 bases at V and 6 bases at J, with 10 bases in the middle. CDR3 nucleotides: TGTGCCTGGAGTGTACGAAGAGACGATACGCAGTATTTT. Residues: CAWSVRRDDTQYF.

The rearrangement links TRBV2 to TRBJ1-2; 11 bases line up with TRBD1. The CDR3 spans 13 residues. The ends lost 9 bases at V and 7 bases at J; junction bases unmatched: 7. Germline V gene sequence: CDR1 SNHLY, CDR2 FYNNEI. CDR3 nucleotide sequence: TGTGCCAGTGGACAGGGGGCGCTTCGTGGCTACACCTTC. This codes for CASGQGALRGYTF.

The V call is TRBV5-1, the J call TRBJ1-1; no clear D. Germline V gene data show CDR1 as SGHRS and CDR2 as YFSETQ. This CDR3 is built from 14 residues. Trimming stripped 4 bases from V and 0 bases from J, with 10 bases between. The CDR3 region is CASSPLAMNTEAFF. The CDR3 DNA reads TGCGCCAGCAGCCCGTTGGCCATGAACACTGAAGCTTTCTTT.

The chain uses TRBV30 and TRBJ2-6; D unclear. The germline gives CDR1 GTSNPN, CDR2 SVGIG (reference sequence). CDR3 length: 14 residues. Trimming pared 0 bases from V and 3 bases from J, leaving 6 bases between. The CDR3 here is CAWSVNSGANVLTF. As DNA, the CDR3 is TGTGCCTGGAGTGTCAACAGTGGGGCCAACGTCCTGACTTTC.

The chain has TRBV7-8 and TRBJ1-1, with D tentatively TRBD1 (5 bases). The V end lost 1 base, the J end lost 9 bases, and 12 bases lay between the germline ends. The germline V gene has CDR1 SGHVS and CDR2 FQNEAQ. The length of the CDR3 is 13 residues. Written as DNA, the CDR3 is TGTGCCAGCAGCTTAGGCCCAGGGAATCAAGCTTTCTTT. Translating gives CASSLGPGNQAFF. The entire variable domain, with the rest obtained from reference TRBV7-8 and TRBJ1-1, is as follows: GAGVSQSPRYKVAKRGQDVALRCDPISGHVSLFWYQQALGQGPEFLTYFQNEAQLDKSGLPSDRFFAERPEGSVSTLKIQRTQQEDSAVYLCASSLGPGNQAFFGQGTRLTVV.

The J gene is TRBJ2-1, the V gene TRBV19, with 7 nucleotides matching TRBD2. Germline V gene lookup returns CDR1 LNHDA and CDR2 SQIVND (reference sequence). With 4 bases clipped from V and 13 bases from J, the junction kept 7 bases outside the gene matches. The CDR3 extends over 12 amino acids. The CDR3 sequence: CASSNPGGPQFF. DNA for the CDR3: TGTGCCAGTAGTAATCCGGGGGGACCTCAGTTCTTC.

The V call is TRBV7-9, the J call TRBJ1-1; D unclear. From germline, CDR1 is SEHNR and CDR2 FQNEAQ (reference sequence). The CDR3 contains 13 residues. V was clipped by 5 bases and J by 3 bases, with 10 bases between them. The CDR3 sequence: CASSRAGDTEAFF. CDR3 coding DNA: TGTGCCAGCAGCCGGGCCGGGGACACTGAAGCTTTCTTT.

The V call is TRBV10-2, the J call TRBJ1-1; D remains unclear. V was trimmed by 9 bases and J by 3 bases, leaving 5 bases between them. The CDR3 runs to 10 residues. Germline V gives CDR1 WSHSY, CDR2 SAAADI. The CDR3 DNA sequence: TGCGCCAGTAGGGACACTGAAGCTTTCTTT. Protein product: CASRDTEAFF.

This chain uses TRBV27 with TRBJ1-5; D not resolved. CDR1 and CDR2 (germline): MNHEY, SMNVEV (reference sequence). The CDR3 loop spans 12 amino acids. The ends were cut back, 6 bases at V and 7 bases at J, with 10 bases in the middle. The DNA for the CDR3 is TGTGCCAGCAGCCTCGTAGGGCAGCCCCAGCATTTT. It yields the protein CASSLVGQPQHF.

Remarks on this clone: At one end the junction does not follow the germline gene, possibly because of a read error. The chain uses TRBV7-7 and TRBJ1-3; possibly TRBD1 for D (5 bases). The CDR3 covers 15 residues. Germline CDR1 and CDR2: SSHAT and FNYEAQ (reference sequence). The CDR3 here is CASSLGPGAGNTIYF. DNA of the CDR3: TGTGCTAGCAGCCTGGGACCGGGGGCTGGAAACACCATATATTTT.